Listed below are T cell receptor beta chains from one sample, sequenced in a study of T-cell reconstitution after alpha-beta-depleted transplantation in children. Using its own MiXCR run on the PCR reads, TCRdb lists one record per CDR3 protein. This sample has approximately 230,000 distinct CDR3 sequences, with about a quarter found just once. The source material was PBMCs, sampled before TCRalphabeta/CD19-depleted stem cell transplant. The receptors were sampled from a girl aged 2 to 10 with Fanconi anemia, due to receive a stem cell transplant. CDR3s include the opening cysteine and the closing phenylalanine or tryptophan. D genes are given only for firm matches. A row's size may be missing; if present it is once, few, many or a size class.

CDR3aa: CSAGKYEQYF
CDR3nt: TGCAGTGCTGGCAAATACGAGCAGTACTTC
abundance: .
j_gene: TRBJ2-7
len: 10
d_gene: .
v_gene: TRBV20-1

CDR3aa: CASSSLTGGSSYEQYF
CDR3nt: TGTGCCAGCAGCTCCCTTACAGGGGGGAGCTCCTACGAGCAGTACTTC
abundance: .
j_gene: TRBJ2-7
len: 16
d_gene: TRBD1
v_gene: TRBV7-2

CDR3aa: CSVELNTQYF
CDR3nt: TGCAGCGTTGAATTAAATACGCAGTATTTT
abundance: .
j_gene: TRBJ2-3
len: 10
d_gene: .
v_gene: TRBV29-1

CDR3aa: CASSKAGTSFNGELFF
CDR3nt: TGTGCCAGCAGCAAAGCGGGGACAAGCTTTAACGGGGAGCTGTTTTTT
abundance: few
j_gene: TRBJ2-2
len: 16
d_gene: .
v_gene: TRBV21-1

CDR3aa: CSARDGDRYYGYTF
CDR3nt: TGCAGTGCTAGAGACGGGGACAGGTACTATGGCTACACCTTC
abundance: .
j_gene: TRBJ1-2
len: 14
d_gene: TRBD1
v_gene: TRBV20-1

CDR3aa: CSANPYRVGETQYF
CDR3nt: TGCAGTGCTAACCCTTACAGGGTTGGGGAGACCCAGTACTTC
abundance: many
j_gene: TRBJ2-5
len: 14
d_gene: .
v_gene: TRBV20-1

CDR3aa: CASSLGSGVYNEQFF
CDR3nt: TGTGCCAGCTCACTAGGTAGCGGGGTGTACAATGAGCAGTTCTTC
abundance: .
j_gene: TRBJ2-1
len: 15
d_gene: TRBD2
v_gene: TRBV18

CDR3aa: CSVADGTRNQPQHF
CDR3nt: TGCAGCGTTGCGGACGGGACACGCAATCAGCCCCAGCATTTT
abundance: many
j_gene: TRBJ1-5
len: 14
d_gene: .
v_gene: TRBV29-1

CDR3aa: CASSQGVQETQYF
CDR3nt: TGTGCCAGCAGCCAAGGGGTTCAGGAGACCCAGTACTTC
abundance: .
j_gene: TRBJ2-5
len: 13
d_gene: .
v_gene: TRBV4-2

CDR3aa: CASSFGQGSSYEQYF
CDR3nt: TGCGCCAGCAGCTTTGGACAGGGAAGCTCCTACGAGCAGTACTTC
abundance: few
j_gene: TRBJ2-7
len: 15
d_gene: TRBD1
v_gene: TRBV5-1

CDR3aa: CASSVAAGNTGELFF
CDR3nt: TGTGCCAGCAGCGTAGCGGCAGGGAACACCGGGGAGCTGTTTTTT
abundance: .
j_gene: TRBJ2-2
len: 15
d_gene: .
v_gene: TRBV9

CDR3aa: CSTNSVELASVDTQYF
CDR3nt: TGCAGTACTAACTCGGTGGAGTTGGCTAGCGTAGATACGCAGTATTTT
abundance: .
j_gene: TRBJ2-3
len: 16
d_gene: .
v_gene: TRBV20-1

CDR3aa: CSARDNKWGSSYNEQFF
CDR3nt: TGCAGTGCTAGAGATAACAAATGGGGGAGCTCCTACAATGAGCAGTTCTTC
abundance: .
j_gene: TRBJ2-1
len: 17
d_gene: .
v_gene: TRBV20-1

CDR3aa: CAISVGGELYNEQFF
CDR3nt: TGTGCCATCAGTGTTGGCGGAGAACTATACAATGAGCAGTTCTTC
abundance: many
j_gene: TRBJ2-1
len: 15
d_gene: .
v_gene: TRBV10-3

CDR3aa: CASSYSPTGLSEAFF
CDR3nt: TGTGCCAGCAGCTATTCCCCGACAGGGTTATCTGAAGCTTTCTTT
abundance: .
j_gene: TRBJ1-1
len: 15
d_gene: TRBD1
v_gene: TRBV9

CDR3aa: CSVDISQGSEQYF
CDR3nt: TGCAGCGTTGATATTTCTCAGGGATCCGAGCAGTACTTC
abundance: many
j_gene: TRBJ2-7
len: 13
d_gene: .
v_gene: TRBV29-1

CDR3aa: CASSYGGSYNEQFF
CDR3nt: TGTGCCAGCAGCTATGGCGGATCCTACAATGAGCAGTTCTTC
abundance: few
j_gene: TRBJ2-1
len: 14
d_gene: .
v_gene: TRBV7-3

CDR3aa: CATSRDEVSYGDQYF
CDR3nt: TGTGCCACCAGCAGAGACGAGGTTTCTTACGGGGATCAGTACTTC
abundance: many
j_gene: TRBJ2-7
len: 15
d_gene: .
v_gene: TRBV15